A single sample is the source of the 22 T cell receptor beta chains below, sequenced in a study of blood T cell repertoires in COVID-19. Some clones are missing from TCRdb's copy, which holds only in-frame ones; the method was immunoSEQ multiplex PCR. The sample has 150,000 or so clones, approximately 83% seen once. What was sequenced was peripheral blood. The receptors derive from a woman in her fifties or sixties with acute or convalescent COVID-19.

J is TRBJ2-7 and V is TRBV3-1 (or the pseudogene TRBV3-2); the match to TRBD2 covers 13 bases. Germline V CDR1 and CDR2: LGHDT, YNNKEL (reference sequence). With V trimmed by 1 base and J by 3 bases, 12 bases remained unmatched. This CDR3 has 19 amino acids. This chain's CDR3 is CASSQAIRGLAGRGYEQYF. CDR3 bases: TGTGCCAGCAGCCAAGCCATACGGGGACTAGCGGGGCGCGGCTACGAGCAGTACTTC.

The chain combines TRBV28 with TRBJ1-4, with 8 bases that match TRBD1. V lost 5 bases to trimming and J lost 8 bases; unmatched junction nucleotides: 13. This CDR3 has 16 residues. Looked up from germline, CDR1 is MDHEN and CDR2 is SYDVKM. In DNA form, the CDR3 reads TGTGCCAGCAGTCCATCCGCCGCGACAGGGGACGAAAAACTGTTTTTT. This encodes CASSPSAATGDEKLFF.

CDR3 in amino acids: CVMTVDSNQPQHF. In DNA, the CDR3 is TGTGTAATGACTGTCGATAGCAATCAGCCCCAGCATTTT. The chain recombines TRBV30 with TRBJ1-5; no firm D call. The CDR3 runs 13 residues. CDR1 is GTSNPN and CDR2 is SVGIG in the germline V gene (reference sequence).

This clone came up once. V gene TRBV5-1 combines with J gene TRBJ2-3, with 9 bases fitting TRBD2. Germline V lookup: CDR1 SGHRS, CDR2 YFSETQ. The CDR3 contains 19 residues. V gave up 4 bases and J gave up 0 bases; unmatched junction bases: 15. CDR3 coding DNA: TGCGCCAGCAGCCTCCCGGAGGGGCGGGGGGGGTCTAGCACAGATACGCAGTATTTT. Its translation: CASSLPEGRGGSSTDTQYF.

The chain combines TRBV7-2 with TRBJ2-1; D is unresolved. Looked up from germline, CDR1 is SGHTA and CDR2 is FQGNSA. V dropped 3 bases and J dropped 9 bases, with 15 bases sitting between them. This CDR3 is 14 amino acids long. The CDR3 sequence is CASSFASISGEQFF. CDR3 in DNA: TGTGCCAGCAGCTTTGCCTCTATAAGTGGTGAGCAGTTCTTC. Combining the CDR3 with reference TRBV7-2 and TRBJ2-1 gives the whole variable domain GAGVSQSPSNKVTEKGKDVELRCDPISGHTALYWYRQSLGQGLEFLIYFQGNSAPDKSGLPSDRFSAERTGGSVSTLTIQRTQQEDSAVYLCASSFASISGEQFFGPGTRLTVL.

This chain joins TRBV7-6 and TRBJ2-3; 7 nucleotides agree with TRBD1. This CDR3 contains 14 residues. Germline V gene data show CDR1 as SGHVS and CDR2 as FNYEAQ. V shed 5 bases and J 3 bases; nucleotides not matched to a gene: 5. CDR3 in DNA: TGTGCCAGCAGCCTCAGACAGGGAACAGATACGCAGTATTTT. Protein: CASSLRQGTDTQYF.

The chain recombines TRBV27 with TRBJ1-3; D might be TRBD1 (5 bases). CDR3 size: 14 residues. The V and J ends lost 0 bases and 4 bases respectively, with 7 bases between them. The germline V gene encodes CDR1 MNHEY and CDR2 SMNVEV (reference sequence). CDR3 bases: TGTGCCAGCAGTTTATCGGGGCTCGGAAACACCATATATTTT. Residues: CASSLSGLGNTIYF.

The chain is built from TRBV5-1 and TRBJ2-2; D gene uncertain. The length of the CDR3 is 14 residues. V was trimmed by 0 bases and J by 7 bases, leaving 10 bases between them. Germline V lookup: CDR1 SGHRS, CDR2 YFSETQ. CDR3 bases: TGCGCCAGCAGCTTGGATAGACTGGGCGGGGAGCTGTTTTTT. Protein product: CASSLDRLGGELFF.

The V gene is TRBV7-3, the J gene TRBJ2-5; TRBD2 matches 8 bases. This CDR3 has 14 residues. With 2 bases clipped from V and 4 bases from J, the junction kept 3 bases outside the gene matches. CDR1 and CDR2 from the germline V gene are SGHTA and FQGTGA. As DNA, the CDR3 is TGTGCCAGCAGCTTAGCGGGGGGAGGAGAGACCCAGTACTTC. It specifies CASSLAGGGETQYF.

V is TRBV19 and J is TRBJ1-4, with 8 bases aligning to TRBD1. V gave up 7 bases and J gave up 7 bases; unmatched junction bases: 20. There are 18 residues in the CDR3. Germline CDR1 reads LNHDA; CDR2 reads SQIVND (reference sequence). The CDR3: CASTKHRDRLARGEKLFF. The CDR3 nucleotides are TGTGCCAGTACCAAACACCGGGACAGGCTCGCCCGGGGTGAAAAACTGTTTTTT.

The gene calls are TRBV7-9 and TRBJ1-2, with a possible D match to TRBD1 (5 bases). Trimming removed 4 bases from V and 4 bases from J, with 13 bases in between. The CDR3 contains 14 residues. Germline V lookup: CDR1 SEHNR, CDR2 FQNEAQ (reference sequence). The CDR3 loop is CASSSSQGSYGYTF. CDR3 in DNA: TGTGCCAGCAGCTCGTCTCAGGGAAGCTATGGCTACACCTTC.

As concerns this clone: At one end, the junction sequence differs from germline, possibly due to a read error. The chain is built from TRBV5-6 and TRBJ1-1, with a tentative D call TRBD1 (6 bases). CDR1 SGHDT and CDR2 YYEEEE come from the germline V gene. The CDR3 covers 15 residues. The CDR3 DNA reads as TGTGCCAGCCGCTTGGGGTTTGGGGGCCCGACTCAAGCTTTCTTT. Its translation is CASRLGFGGPTQAFF.

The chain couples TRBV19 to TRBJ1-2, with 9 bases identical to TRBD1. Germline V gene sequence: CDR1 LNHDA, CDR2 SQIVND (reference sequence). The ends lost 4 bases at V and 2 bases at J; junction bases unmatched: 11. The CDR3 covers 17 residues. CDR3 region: CASSKLGSDRGNYGYTF. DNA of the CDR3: TGTGCCAGTAGTAAGCTTGGGTCGGACAGGGGAAACTATGGCTACACCTTC.

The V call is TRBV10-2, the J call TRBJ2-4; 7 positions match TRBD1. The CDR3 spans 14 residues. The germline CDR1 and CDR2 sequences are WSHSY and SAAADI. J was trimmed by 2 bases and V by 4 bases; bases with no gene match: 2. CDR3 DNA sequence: TGCGCCAGCAGTGGACAGGGATCCAAAAACATTCAGTACTTC. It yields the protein CASSGQGSKNIQYF.

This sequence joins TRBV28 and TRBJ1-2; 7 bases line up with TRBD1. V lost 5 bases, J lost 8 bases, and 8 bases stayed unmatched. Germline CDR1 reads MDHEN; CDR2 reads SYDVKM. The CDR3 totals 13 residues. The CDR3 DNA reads TGTGCCAGCAGTGCCCCGACAGGGAGCGGCTACACCTTC. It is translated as CASSAPTGSGYTF.

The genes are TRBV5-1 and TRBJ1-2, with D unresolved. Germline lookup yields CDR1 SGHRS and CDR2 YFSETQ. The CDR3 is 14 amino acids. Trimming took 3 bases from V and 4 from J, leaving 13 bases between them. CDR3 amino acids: CASSSGERAYGYTF. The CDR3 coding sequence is TGCGCCAGCAGCTCGGGAGAGAGGGCCTATGGCTACACCTTC.

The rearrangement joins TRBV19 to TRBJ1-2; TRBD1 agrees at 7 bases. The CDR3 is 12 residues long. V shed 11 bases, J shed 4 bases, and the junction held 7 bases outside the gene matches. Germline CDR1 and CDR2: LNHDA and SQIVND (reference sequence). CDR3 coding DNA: TGTGCCGGCCTGGACAGGAGCTATGGCTACACCTTC. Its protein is CAGLDRSYGYTF.

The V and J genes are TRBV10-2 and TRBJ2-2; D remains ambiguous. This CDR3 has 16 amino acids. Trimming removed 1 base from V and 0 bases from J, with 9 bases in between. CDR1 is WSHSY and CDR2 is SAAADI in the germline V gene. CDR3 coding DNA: TGCGCCAGCAGTGAGTGGGTGACACCGAACACCGGGGAGCTGTTTTTT. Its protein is CASSEWVTPNTGELFF.

CDR3 sequence reads: CASSLGTPFADTQYF. The CDR3 DNA sequence: TGTGCCAGCAGCTTAGGAACACCCTTCGCAGATACGCAGTATTTT. This sequence joins TRBV7-2 and TRBJ2-3; no definite D call. The CDR3 sequence is 15 residues long. V lost 1 base and J 4 bases, leaving 12 bases between the germline ends. The germline V gene has CDR1 SGHTA and CDR2 FQGNSA.

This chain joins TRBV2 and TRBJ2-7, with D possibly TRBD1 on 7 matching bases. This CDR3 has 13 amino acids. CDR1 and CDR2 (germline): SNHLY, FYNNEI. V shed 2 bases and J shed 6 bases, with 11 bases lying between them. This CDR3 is CASSERQGGEQYF. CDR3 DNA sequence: TGTGCCAGCAGTGAACGACAGGGAGGCGAGCAGTACTTC.

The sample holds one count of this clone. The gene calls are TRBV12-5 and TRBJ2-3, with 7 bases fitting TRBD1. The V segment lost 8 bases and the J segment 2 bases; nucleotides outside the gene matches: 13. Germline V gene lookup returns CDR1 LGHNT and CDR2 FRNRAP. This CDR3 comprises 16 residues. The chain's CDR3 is CASSPGQTIYTDTQYF. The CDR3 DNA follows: TGTGCTAGTAGCCCGGGACAGACGATTTACACAGATACGCAGTATTTT.

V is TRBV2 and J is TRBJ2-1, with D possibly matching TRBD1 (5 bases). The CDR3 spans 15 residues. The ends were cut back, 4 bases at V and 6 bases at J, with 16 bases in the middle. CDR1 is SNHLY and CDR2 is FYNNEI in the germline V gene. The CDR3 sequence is CASSARLLRGNEQFF. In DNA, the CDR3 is TGTGCCAGCAGTGCCAGACTCTTAAGGGGCAATGAGCAGTTCTTC.